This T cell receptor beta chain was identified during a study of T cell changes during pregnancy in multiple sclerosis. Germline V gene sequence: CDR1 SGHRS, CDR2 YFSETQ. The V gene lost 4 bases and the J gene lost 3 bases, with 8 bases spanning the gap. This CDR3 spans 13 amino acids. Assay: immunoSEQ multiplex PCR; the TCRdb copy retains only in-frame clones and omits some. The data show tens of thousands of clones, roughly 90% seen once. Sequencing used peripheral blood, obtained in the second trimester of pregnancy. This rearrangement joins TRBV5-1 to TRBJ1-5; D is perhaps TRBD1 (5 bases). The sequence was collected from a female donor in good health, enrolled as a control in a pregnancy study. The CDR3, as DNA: TGCGCCAGCAGCCCGGACAACAATCAGCCCCAGCATTTT. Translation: CASSPDNNQPQHF.